Presented here are 21 T cell receptor beta chains from one specimen sequenced in a study of beta chain features in type 1 diabetes. Isolated RNA was reverse transcribed in full, so expressed TCRB transcripts were sequenced. Measured with immunoSEQ multiplex PCR; TCRdb has only the in-frame clones, and not every one. Counted here are almost 350,000 clones, roughly 21% occurring once; the ten biggest clones make up around 0.045%. What was sequenced was naive CD4+ T cells from blood. The receptor source for this set is a woman in her late teens or twenties in good health.

The V and J genes are TRBV9 and TRBJ2-7; weak D call: TRBD2 (6 bases). This CDR3 comprises 14 residues. Trimming left V 0 bases short and J 4 bases short, with 11 bases between. The germline gives CDR1 SGDLS, CDR2 YYNGEE. CDR3 in amino acids: CASSVDEGRYEQYF. The CDR3 coding sequence is TGTGCCAGCAGCGTAGACGAGGGGAGGTACGAGCAGTACTTC.

This rearrangement joins TRBV7-2 to TRBJ2-2; possibly TRBD2 for D (5 bases). Trimming stripped 5 bases from V and 5 bases from J, with 9 bases between. This CDR3 is built from 13 residues. Germline loops: CDR1 SGHTA, CDR2 FQGNSA. In nucleotides, the CDR3 is TGTGCCAGCAGCGGGAGAGGGACCGGGGAGCTGTTTTTT. Its translation is CASSGRGTGELFF.

This chain connects TRBV7-8 to TRBJ1-5, with 9 positions matching TRBD1. Germline values: CDR1 SGHVS, CDR2 FQNEAQ. J gave up 4 bases and V 4 bases, and 2 bases lay outside the gene matches. This CDR3 is 14 amino acids long. The CDR3 sequence is CASSSGTGNQPQHF. CDR3 DNA sequence: TGTGCCAGCAGCTCCGGGACAGGGAATCAGCCCCAGCATTTT.

The J gene is TRBJ1-2, the V gene TRBV30; D remains unclear. Trimming stripped 4 bases from V and 8 bases from J, with 11 bases between. Germline V CDR1 and CDR2: GTSNPN, SVGIG (reference sequence). This CDR3 has 11 amino acids. The DNA for the CDR3 is TGTGCCTGGACTGTGGGCTCCGGCTACACCTTC. Translating gives CAWTVGSGYTF.

This clone was recorded a few times. The chain couples TRBV30 to TRBJ1-5, with D uncertain. The V gene's germline CDR1 is GTSNPN and CDR2 SVGIG (reference sequence). The CDR3 is 14 residues long. V gave up 4 bases and J gave up 1 base, with 11 bases separating them. The CDR3 loop is CAWMGRGSNQPQHF. CDR3 DNA: TGTGCCTGGATGGGCAGAGGGAGCAATCAGCCCCAGCATTTT.

CDR3 amino acids: CASSWDRGDWYNEQFF. The CDR3 nucleotides are TGTGCCAGCAGTTGGGACAGGGGCGATTGGTACAATGAGCAGTTCTTC. The chain is built from TRBV6-5 and TRBJ2-1; TRBD1 aligns across 10 bases. V dropped 4 bases and J dropped 4; count of bases not matched to a gene: 7. The CDR3 runs 16 residues. Germline V lookup: CDR1 MNHEY, CDR2 SVGAGI.

The chain couples TRBV2 to TRBJ1-2; D possibly corresponds to TRBD1 (6 bases). From germline, CDR1 is SNHLY and CDR2 FYNNEI. Trimming removed 6 bases from V and 4 bases from J, with 12 bases in between. CDR3 length: 13 amino acids. The CDR3 DNA reads TGTGCCAGCAGCAACAGGGAGACCTATGGCTACACCTTC. Protein product: CASSNRETYGYTF.

This clone has a handful of counts. The rearrangement links TRBV30 to TRBJ2-5, with D hard to call. The germline gives CDR1 GTSNPN, CDR2 SVGIG (reference sequence). V shed 3 bases and J shed 0 bases, with 5 bases lying between them. The CDR3 runs 12 residues. CDR3 nucleotide sequence: TGTGCCTGGAGACTATACCAAGAGACCCAGTACTTC. It yields the protein CAWRLYQETQYF.

This clone was counted between two and nine times. The V and J genes are TRBV13 and TRBJ1-1; maybe TRBD1 (6 bases). The CDR3 consists of 16 residues. Germline V CDR1 and CDR2: PRHDT, FYEKMQ (reference sequence). V was shortened by 1 base and J by 4 bases, with 16 bases between the two germline ends. CDR3 DNA: TGTGCCAGCAGCTTAGCGGCCGGGACATATCCCACTGAAGCTTTCTTT. This encodes CASSLAAGTYPTEAFF.

This clone has a handful of counts. This sequence joins TRBV4-1 and TRBJ2-6, with 7 positions matching TRBD1. Germline V gene data show CDR1 as MGHRA and CDR2 as YSYEKL. This CDR3 comprises 20 residues. Unmatched junction bases numbered 13, after V lost 0 bases and J lost 2 bases. CDR3 sequence (DNA): TGCGCCAGCAGCCAAGAAGGAGCACAGGGGTTTGCGGCTGGGGCCAACGTCCTGACTTTC. Its translation: CASSQEGAQGFAAGANVLTF.

The CDR3 reads CASSVPGQPNQPQHF. The DNA of the CDR3 is TGTGCCAGCAGTGTACCGGGACAGCCTAATCAGCCCCAGCATTTT. The chain has TRBV6-1 and TRBJ1-5, with 7 bases lining up with TRBD1. Unmatched junction bases numbered 7, after V lost 4 bases and J lost 4 bases. This CDR3 contains 15 residues. Germline values: CDR1 MNHNS, CDR2 SASEGT.

This clone was detected only a few times. The genes are TRBV4-2 and TRBJ2-4; possible D gene TRBD2, 5 bases. This CDR3 is built from 18 residues. Germline V lookup: CDR1 LGHNA, CDR2 YNFKEQ. Trimming cost V 0 bases and J 0 bases, with 15 bases left between them. The chain's CDR3 is CASSQDLWTPLAKNIQYF. CDR3 coding DNA: TGTGCCAGCAGCCAAGATCTTTGGACTCCGCTAGCCAAAAACATTCAGTACTTC.

Only a few counts were recorded for this clone. The genes are TRBV18 and TRBJ2-7; TRBD2 matches 10 bases. The length of the CDR3 is 15 residues. Looked up from germline, CDR1 is KGHSH and CDR2 is LQKENI. Trimming took 3 bases from V and 6 from J; bases not matched to a gene: 8. The CDR3 is CASSPRTSGEGEQYF. The CDR3 coding sequence is TGTGCCAGCTCACCCCGGACTAGCGGAGAGGGCGAGCAGTACTTC.

This rearrangement joins TRBV29-1 to TRBJ1-4, with 9 positions matching TRBD1. Germline CDR1 and CDR2: SQVTM and ANQGSEA. The CDR3 extends over 12 amino acids. Unmatched junction bases numbered 7, after V lost 7 bases and J lost 10 bases. CDR3 nucleotide sequence: TGCAGCGGGGGACAGGGTGGGGGAAAACTGTTTTTT. This sequence encodes CSGGQGGGKLFF. Full variable domain (rest looked up from reference TRBV29-1 and TRBJ1-4): SAVISQKPSRDICQRGTSLTIQCQVDSQVTMMFWYRQQPGQSLTLIATANQGSEATYESGFVIDKFPISRPNLTFSTLTVSNMSPEDSSIYLCSGGQGGGKLFFGSGTQLSVL.

The genes are TRBV9 and TRBJ1-4; TRBD1 might be the D (5 bases). Germline-derived CDR1 and CDR2 are SGDLS and YYNGEE. The CDR3 loop spans 15 amino acids. Trimming left V 4 bases short and J 7 bases short, with 17 bases between. This CDR3 reads CASSTTQGLGEKLFF. CDR3 nucleotides: TGTGCCAGCAGCACCACTCAGGGTTTGGGTGAAAAACTGTTTTTT.

This clone was seen only a few times. Other DNA sequences in this sample translate to the same CDR3. This chain joins TRBV4-1 and TRBJ2-5; D is undetermined. This CDR3 is 13 amino acids long. Germline assignment: CDR1 MGHRA and CDR2 YSYEKL. V dropped 1 base and J dropped 2 bases, with 5 bases sitting between them. CDR3 in DNA: TGCGCCAGCAGCCAAGGGGCGCAAGAGACCCAGTACTTC. It yields the protein CASSQGAQETQYF.

This clone turned up a few times. CDR3 amino acids: CASKGQGSTDTQYF. CDR3 nucleotides: TGCGCCAGCAAGGGACAGGGTAGCACAGATACGCAGTATTTT. The gene calls are TRBV5-1 and TRBJ2-3, with 9 bases matching TRBD1. The CDR3 runs 14 residues. Germline CDR1 is SGHRS and CDR2 is YFSETQ. The trim removed 6 bases at V and 0 bases at J, leaving 2 bases unmatched.

This clone was seen a few times. The chain is built from TRBV7-9 and TRBJ1-5; no firm D call. The CDR3 contains 14 residues. Germline CDR1 and CDR2: SEHNR and FQNEAQ (reference sequence). V was shortened by 5 bases and J by 3 bases, with 11 bases between the two germline ends. The CDR3 spells CASSSLTSNQPQHF. DNA of the CDR3: TGTGCCAGCAGCAGTCTGACATCCAATCAGCCCCAGCATTTT.

The rearrangement uses TRBV7-9 and TRBJ2-3, with D perhaps matching TRBD1 (5 bases). V was clipped by 6 bases and J by 5 bases, with 9 bases between them. There are 12 residues in the CDR3. Germline V CDR1 and CDR2: SEHNR, FQNEAQ (reference sequence). The DNA for the CDR3 is TGTGCCAGCAGATCCCAGGGAGATACGCAGTATTTT. This encodes CASRSQGDTQYF.

The chain has TRBV5-1 and TRBJ1-2; 9 bases agree with TRBD1. From germline, CDR1 is SGHRS and CDR2 YFSETQ. Trimming at V came to 0 bases and at J to 3 bases, leaving 0 bases not matched to a gene. The CDR3 runs 14 residues. CDR3 sequence reads: CASSLGTGDYGYTF. The CDR3 bases are TGCGCCAGCAGCTTGGGGACAGGGGACTATGGCTACACCTTC.

There are a few counts of this clone. The chain has TRBV4-1 and TRBJ2-3; TRBD2 matches 10 bases. V lost 3 bases to trimming and J lost 2 bases; unmatched junction nucleotides: 5. In germline, CDR1 is MGHRA, CDR2 YSYEKL. The CDR3 sequence is 16 residues long. Here the CDR3 reads CASSQAGLADTDTQYF. The CDR3 DNA follows: TGCGCCAGCAGCCAGGCCGGACTAGCGGACACAGATACGCAGTATTTT.